Included here is one T cell receptor (beta chain) sequence, with context. The source of the sample is a study of blood T cell repertoires in COVID-19. Overall study: The cDNA or gDNA used as material had been derived from T cells, B-cell-depleted T cells, or PBMCs.

The table came from immunoSEQ multiplex PCR; TCRdb's copy has only in-frame clones and leaves some out. This table holds around 500,000 clones, approximately 90% found once. This receptor was identified in a woman in her thirties or forties who had recovered from COVID-19. The specimen sequenced was PBMCs or T cells enriched from blood (not recorded which).

The CDR3 is CASSFPLGNTIYF. The CDR3 bases are TGTGCCAGCAGCTTCCCTCTGGGAAACACCATATATTTT. J is TRBJ1-3 and V is TRBV5-6; D call uncertain. This CDR3 is 13 amino acids long. Germline CDR1 SGHDT, CDR2 YYEEEE. The V gene lost 2 bases and the J gene lost 4 bases, with 7 bases spanning the gap.